Listed here are 8 T cell receptor beta chains from one sample, sequenced in a study of blood T cells in healthy people across ages (dated by TCRdb to the mid-2010s). Libraries were constructed by 5' RACE. TCRdb records Illumina HiSeq 2500 as the sequencer. The second PCR ran for about 7 to 11 cycles and used a J-beta primer mix along with a sample-barcoded 5' primer. TCRdb passed the public sequencing reads through fastp at Q25 and MiXCR, retaining productive beta sequences. Merged by CDR3 protein, the rows form single entries marked with the most common genes and DNA. Within this sample are approximately 730,000 distinct CDR3 sequences, with roughly 43% of them counted one time only. The ten largest make up roughly 20% of the sample. The sequencing input was blood. These TCRs come from a woman in her sixties in good health.

The rearrangement uses TRBV20-1 and TRBJ1-2; 7 bases are shared with TRBD1. This CDR3 contains 14 residues. Looked up from germline, CDR1 is DFQATT and CDR2 is SNEGSKA (reference sequence). The CDR3 DNA sequence: TGCAGCGTAAGACCCATGGGACAGAACTATGGCTACACCTTC. As protein: CSVRPMGQNYGYTF.

V usage is TRBV5-1 and J usage is TRBJ1-5; D is possibly TRBD1 (6 bases). V lost 4 bases and J 3 bases, leaving 14 bases between the germline ends. The CDR3 extends over 15 amino acids. Germline-derived CDR1 and CDR2 are SGHRS and YFSETQ. CDR3 sequence reads: CASSPDGQNNQPQHF. In DNA, the CDR3 is TGCGCCAGCAGCCCCGACGGACAGAACAATCAGCCCCAGCATTTT.

This rearrangement joins TRBV20-1 to TRBJ2-5; D is possibly TRBD2 (6 bases). CDR3 size: 15 residues. Trimming left V 4 bases short and J 2 bases short, with 17 bases between. CDR1 and CDR2 (germline): DFQATT, SNEGSKA (reference sequence). CDR3 in amino acids: CSAKEGLGRQETQYF. CDR3 coding DNA: TGCAGTGCTAAAGAGGGACTGGGAAGACAAGAGACCCAGTACTTC.

V is TRBV10-3 and J is TRBJ1-3, with 7 nucleotides matching TRBD1. The germline V gene has CDR1 ENHRY and CDR2 SYGVKD. V was pared by 8 bases and J by 0 bases, with 7 bases of the junction left unmatched. CDR3 length: 15 amino acids. Here the CDR3 DNA reads TGTGCCATCCGAAGACAGGGCGACTCTGGAAACACCATATATTTT. This codes for CAIRRQGDSGNTIYF.

The chain is built from TRBV6-5 and TRBJ2-3, with 9 bases matching TRBD1. Germline CDR1 MNHEY, CDR2 SVGAGI. With V trimmed by 2 bases and J by 6 bases, 6 bases remained unmatched. The CDR3 extends over 15 amino acids. CDR3 DNA: TGTGCCAGCAGTTACACCCCCGGGACAGGGGATACGCAGTATTTT. The encoded protein is CASSYTPGTGDTQYF.

This clonotype was seen ten or more times. V gene TRBV6-2 or TRBV6-3 combines with J gene TRBJ2-1; D assignment may be TRBD1 or TRBD2 (5 bases each). V shed 2 bases and J shed 0 bases, with 8 bases lying between them. The CDR3 runs to 15 residues. Germline V gene lookup returns CDR1 MNHEY and CDR2 SVGEGT. CDR3 protein: CASSYRGPSYNEQFF. The CDR3 region has the DNA TGTGCCAGCAGTTACAGGGGACCCTCCTACAATGAGCAGTTCTTC.

The V and J genes are TRBV29-1 and TRBJ2-7, with D perhaps assigned TRBD1 or TRBD2 (6 bases each). CDR1 and CDR2 from the germline V gene are SQVTM and ANQGSEA. There are 14 residues in the CDR3. The V end was cut by 5 bases, the J end by 1 base, with 15 bases between. CDR3 nucleotide sequence: TGCAGCGTTACAGATGGAGGGGGATCCTACGAGCAGTACTTC. Encoded protein: CSVTDGGGSYEQYF.

This clonotype was seen ten or more times. The gene calls are TRBV4-3 and TRBJ1-1; a weak D match, TRBD1 (5 bases). V dropped 0 bases and J dropped 5 bases, with 7 bases sitting between them. The CDR3 extends over 13 amino acids. Germline lookup yields CDR1 LGHNA and CDR2 YSLEER. CDR3 DNA: TGCGCCAGCAGCCAAGAGGGGGGAACTGAAGCTTTCTTT. It is translated as CASSQEGGTEAFF.